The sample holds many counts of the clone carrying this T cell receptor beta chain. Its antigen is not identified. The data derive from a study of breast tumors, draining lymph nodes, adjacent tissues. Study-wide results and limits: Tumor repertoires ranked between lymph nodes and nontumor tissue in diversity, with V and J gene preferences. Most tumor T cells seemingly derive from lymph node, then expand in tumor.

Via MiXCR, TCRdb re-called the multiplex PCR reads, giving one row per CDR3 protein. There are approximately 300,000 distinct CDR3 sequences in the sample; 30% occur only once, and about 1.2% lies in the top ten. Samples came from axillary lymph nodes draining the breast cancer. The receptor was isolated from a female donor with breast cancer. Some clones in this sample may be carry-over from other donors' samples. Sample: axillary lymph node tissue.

The CDR3 region is CSARRDSTDTQYF. CDR3 coding DNA: TGCAGTGCTAGGCGGGACAGCACAGATACGCAGTATTTT. The V call is TRBV20-1, the J call TRBJ2-3, with a weak D call TRBD2 (6 bases). Trimming left V 3 bases short and J 0 bases short, with 7 bases between. The CDR3 covers 13 residues. CDR1 and CDR2 (germline): DFQATT, SNEGSKA (reference sequence).